This T cell receptor beta chain is drawn from a study of T cells in Graves' hyperthyroidism and ophthalmopathy. General observations from the study: Blood also contained most expanded thyroid clonotypes above 0.001.

TCR beta CDR3 regions were amplified from RNA transcripts. The study used the HTBI primer set for a first-round RT-PCR of the TCR CDR3. TCRdb re-derived calls from the multiplex PCR reads in MiXCR, one entry per CDR3 protein. Counted here are 700,000 to 950,000 distinct CDR3 sequences, over 35% occurring once; the ten biggest clones make up less than 40%. CDR1 is SGHVS and CDR2 is FNYEAQ in the germline V gene. This CDR3 is 18 amino acids long. Between the trimmed V and J ends, which lost 1 base and 0 bases, there was a span of 19 bases. In this sample, this clonotype turned up once. Its antigen is undetermined.

Sequenced sample: blood. The clonotype originates from a middle-aged woman with Graves' hyperthyroidism. The chain recombines TRBV7-6 with TRBJ2-7, with D maybe TRBD2 (6 bases). The CDR3 loop is CASSLGGSSGSASYEQYF. As DNA, the CDR3 is TGTGCCAGCAGCTTAGGGGGGTCGTCCGGGAGTGCCTCCTACGAGCAGTACTTC.